This TCR beta chain was sequenced during a study of T cell responses to AZD1222 COVID-19 vaccine. Study-level background: Second-dose schedules of about 4 or about 12 weeks were combined.

Data came from immunoSEQ multiplex PCR; TCRdb stores just in-frame clones and leaves some out. The data show around 140,000 clones, 90% to 95% seen once. Germline loops: CDR1 SNHLY, CDR2 FYNNEI. This CDR3 spans 12 amino acids. Losses at the gene ends were 6 bases for V and 8 bases for J; bases not matched to a gene: 3. This rearrangement joins TRBV2 to TRBJ1-1; 10 bases line up with TRBD1. The receptor was isolated from an adult in good health. Source: peripheral blood, taken on day 0 of AZD1222 vaccination. CDR3 region: CASRDRGVEAFF. CDR3 DNA: TGTGCCAGCAGGGACAGGGGGGTAGAAGCTTTCTTT.